Listed here is a single TCR beta chain. Its antigen is as yet unknown. Within the sample, other DNA sequences also encode this same CDR3. Produced via immunoSEQ multiplex PCR; TCRdb's table is partial and in-frame only. Of under 2.5 million clones listed, 92% were seen once; the top ten hold 0.37%. Per germline, CDR1 SEHNR and CDR2 FQNEAQ (reference sequence). The CDR3 is made up of 12 amino acids. V shed 5 bases and J shed 2 bases, with 6 bases lying between them. The data stem from a study of shared clonotypes between healthy human individuals. The study's findings and limits: Sampling covered nothing but blood. Tissue TCR repertoires likely differ from those found in blood. Clonotype sharing across several donors was observed for approximately 5% of naive CD4 clonotypes.

This receptor was taken from a man between 18 and 29 years old in good health. Some clones in this sample may be carry-over from other donors' samples. The sequencing input was naive CD4+ T cells from PBMCs. The subset: CD45RA+ positively selected. The chain combines TRBV7-9 with TRBJ2-5; unclear D gene. The CDR3 here is CASSRPQETQYF. The CDR3 DNA sequence: TGTGCCAGCAGCCGACCACAAGAGACCCAGTACTTC.